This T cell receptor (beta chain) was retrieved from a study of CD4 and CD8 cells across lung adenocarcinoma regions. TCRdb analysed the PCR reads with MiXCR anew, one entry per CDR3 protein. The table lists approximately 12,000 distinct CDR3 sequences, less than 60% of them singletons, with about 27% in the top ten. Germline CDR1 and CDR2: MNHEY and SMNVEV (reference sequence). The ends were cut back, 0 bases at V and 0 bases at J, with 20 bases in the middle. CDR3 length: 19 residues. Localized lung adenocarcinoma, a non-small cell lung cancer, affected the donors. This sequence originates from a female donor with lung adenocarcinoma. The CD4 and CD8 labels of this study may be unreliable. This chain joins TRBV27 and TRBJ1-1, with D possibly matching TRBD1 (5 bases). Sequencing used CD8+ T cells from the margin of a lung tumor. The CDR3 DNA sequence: TGTGCCAGCAGTTTATCCCCGGGGAGGGGCCTTTTCATGAACACTGAAGCTTTCTTT. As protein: CASSLSPGRGLFMNTEAFF.